A single sample is the source of the 19 T cell receptor beta chains below, sequenced in a study of blood T cell repertoires in COVID-19. The repertoire was sequenced with immunoSEQ multiplex PCR; TCRdb's copy has only in-frame clones and lacks some. The sample has approximately 330,000 clones, roughly 90% seen once. Sample: peripheral blood. Source of these receptors: a woman in her thirties or forties with COVID-19, enrolled during active disease.

The chain uses TRBV6-5 and TRBJ2-7; D is uncertain. Trimming pared 8 bases from V and 3 bases from J, leaving 17 bases between. Germline V gives CDR1 MNHEY, CDR2 SVGAGI. The CDR3 extends over 14 amino acids. The CDR3 loop is CASRYEQAGYEQYF. The CDR3 coding sequence is TGTGCCAGCCGATACGAGCAGGCTGGCTACGAGCAGTACTTC.

This chain uses TRBV5-1 with TRBJ2-1; 10 bases agree with TRBD2. V shed 2 bases, J shed 9 bases, and the junction held 8 bases outside the gene matches. The CDR3 consists of 15 residues. Germline values: CDR1 SGHRS, CDR2 YFSETQ. CDR3 amino acids: CASSLQAGGPGEQFF. CDR3 bases: TGCGCCAGCAGCTTACAAGCGGGGGGGCCGGGTGAGCAGTTCTTC.

This clone was found once. The chain combines TRBV7-6 with TRBJ1-3; tentative D call: TRBD1 (6 bases). Trimming pared 3 bases from V and 0 bases from J, leaving 21 bases between. Germline V gene data show CDR1 as SGHVS and CDR2 as FNYEAQ. The CDR3 runs to 19 residues. CDR3 sequence: CASSLTGALGSHSGNTIYF. The CDR3 DNA reads TGTGCCAGCAGCTTGACAGGTGCCCTAGGTTCCCACTCTGGAAACACCATATATTTT.

The chain has TRBV27 and TRBJ1-6; D possibly corresponds to TRBD1 (6 bases). V lost 6 bases and J lost 1, with 10 bases in between. The CDR3 length is 15 residues. Germline V gives CDR1 MNHEY, CDR2 SMNVEV (reference sequence). CDR3 loop: CASSRTDSYNSPLHF. Written as DNA, the CDR3 is TGTGCCAGCAGCCGGACAGATTCCTATAATTCACCCCTCCACTTT.

The gene calls are TRBV5-1 and TRBJ2-7; D remains unclear. The V gene lost 0 bases and the J gene lost 0 bases, with 7 bases spanning the gap. This CDR3 has 14 residues. Germline V gene lookup returns CDR1 SGHRS and CDR2 YFSETQ. The CDR3 is CASSLVAGSYEQYF. CDR3 DNA sequence: TGCGCCAGCAGCTTGGTTGCAGGCTCCTACGAGCAGTACTTC.

The V call is TRBV7-2, the J call TRBJ2-7, with D perhaps matching TRBD2 (6 bases). Trimming took off 1 base at V and 0 bases at J, with 16 bases between the two ends. The germline CDR1 and CDR2 sequences are SGHTA and FQGNSA. This CDR3 has 17 amino acids. CDR3 in amino acids: CASSLEGRMGGSYEQYF. CDR3 bases: TGTGCCAGCAGCTTAGAGGGGAGAATGGGAGGCTCCTACGAGCAGTACTTC.

The gene calls are TRBV10-2 and TRBJ2-7; D possibly corresponds to TRBD1 (6 bases). Germline V gene sequence: CDR1 WSHSY, CDR2 SAAADI. This CDR3 contains 14 residues. The V end was cut by 5 bases, the J end by 0 bases, with 11 bases between. CDR3 in DNA: TGCGCCAGCAGTACAACAGGGAGCTCCTACGAGCAGTACTTC. Encoded protein: CASSTTGSSYEQYF.

V is TRBV18 and J is TRBJ1-5, with D tentatively TRBD1 (5 bases). Germline V gene sequence: CDR1 KGHSH, CDR2 LQKENI. Trimming cost V 1 base and J 5 bases, with 9 bases left between them. The CDR3 runs 14 residues. The chain's CDR3 is CASSPQGKDQPQHF. Here the CDR3 DNA reads TGTGCCAGCTCACCACAGGGGAAAGATCAGCCCCAGCATTTT.

The chain links TRBV3-1 (or the pseudogene TRBV3-2) to TRBJ2-3; TRBD2 matches 8 bases. Per germline, CDR1 LGHDT and CDR2 YNNKEL (reference sequence). Unmatched junction bases numbered 9, after V lost 8 bases and J lost 2 bases. This CDR3 region has 15 residues. CDR3 in amino acids: CASGVAGYDTDTQYF. CDR3 nucleotides: TGTGCCAGCGGGGTAGCGGGGTATGACACAGATACGCAGTATTTT.

The chain employs TRBV30 and TRBJ1-5; 7 bases are shared with TRBD1. The CDR3 runs to 13 residues. Germline trimming cut 5 bases from V and 1 base from J; bases unmatched to any gene: 2. CDR1 and CDR2 (germline): GTSNPN, SVGIG (reference sequence). In DNA form, the CDR3 reads TGTGCCTGGGAACAGGGGAGCAATCAGCCCCAGCATTTT. It translates to CAWEQGSNQPQHF.

The J gene is TRBJ1-5, the V gene TRBV6-2 or TRBV6-3; a possible D gene is TRBD1 (6 bases). The CDR3 is 13 residues long. In germline, CDR1 is MNHEY, CDR2 SVGEGT. The ends were cut back, 4 bases at V and 5 bases at J, with 9 bases in the middle. CDR3 DNA sequence: TGTGCCAGCAGTTTACAGGGCTATCAGCCCCAGCATTTT. It is translated as CASSLQGYQPQHF.

The chain employs TRBV6-6 and TRBJ2-5; D is possibly TRBD2 (7 bases). V was trimmed by 2 bases and J by 5 bases, leaving 15 bases between them. The CDR3 is 15 amino acids. Germline assignment: CDR1 MNHNY and CDR2 SVGAGI (reference sequence). CDR3 nucleotide sequence: TGTGCCAGCAGTTACCCGGGGGGCTCTAGGGAGACCCAGTACTTC. Translation: CASSYPGGSRETQYF.

In this sample, this clone turned up a few times. The chain joins TRBV2 to TRBJ1-6; 9 bases map to TRBD1. This CDR3 is built from 15 residues. CDR1 and CDR2 (germline): SNHLY, FYNNEI. Germline trimming cut 8 bases from V and 7 bases from J; bases unmatched to any gene: 9. CDR3 protein: CASVAPGQGNSPLHF. The CDR3 nucleotides read TGTGCCAGCGTCGCCCCAGGACAGGGGAATTCACCCCTCCACTTT. The full variable domain, rest sourced from reference TRBV2 and TRBJ1-6, is EPEVTQTPSHQVTQMGQEVILRCVPISNHLYFYWYRQILGQKVEFLVSFYNNEISEKSEIFDDQFSVERPDGSNFTLKIRSTKLEDSAMYFCASVAPGQGNSPLHFGNGTRLTVT.

The chain joins TRBV5-6 to TRBJ1-4; TRBD1 agrees at 8 bases. V lost 4 bases to trimming and J lost 10 bases; unmatched junction nucleotides: 15. Germline V gene sequence: CDR1 SGHDT, CDR2 YYEEEE. CDR3 length equals 16 residues. This CDR3 is CASSPDVTGVFGKLFF. CDR3 DNA: TGTGCCAGCAGCCCGGATGTGACAGGGGTGTTCGGAAAACTGTTTTTT.

This sequence joins TRBV7-9 and TRBJ1-3; 11 bases fit TRBD1. Germline V lookup: CDR1 SEHNR, CDR2 FQNEAQ (reference sequence). The ends lost 5 bases at V and 0 bases at J; junction bases unmatched: 12. The CDR3 extends over 19 amino acids. The CDR3 loop is CASSAGQGALHYSGNTIYF. The CDR3, as DNA: TGTGCCAGCAGCGCCGGACAGGGGGCACTACACTACTCTGGAAACACCATATATTTT.

The table lists this clone with a count of one. The chain joins TRBV5-4 to TRBJ1-5; D is perhaps TRBD1 (6 bases). The CDR3 sequence is 15 residues long. V shed 0 bases and J shed 1 base, with 8 bases lying between them. CDR1 SGHNT and CDR2 YYREEE come from the germline V gene (reference sequence). The CDR3, as DNA: TGTGCCAGCAGCTTGGGCAGGGGCAGCAATCAGCCCCAGCATTTT. Amino acid sequence: CASSLGRGSNQPQHF.

This chain uses TRBV27 with TRBJ1-5; 7 bases fit TRBD1. The V gene end was trimmed by 4 bases and the J gene end by 6 bases; junction bases not matched to a gene: 9. The CDR3 is 15 residues long. Germline CDR1 and CDR2: MNHEY and SMNVEV (reference sequence). CDR3 loop: CASSSVPSGGQPQHF. In DNA form, the CDR3 reads TGTGCCAGCAGTTCCGTCCCCTCAGGGGGTCAGCCCCAGCATTTT.

The rearrangement uses TRBV5-1 and TRBJ1-6; 11 bases are a match to TRBD1. Trimming cost V 4 bases and J 8 bases; bases outside gene matches: 2. The CDR3 runs to 14 residues. Germline CDR1 reads SGHRS; CDR2 reads YFSETQ. This CDR3 is CASSRGQGDSPLHF. The DNA for the CDR3 is TGCGCCAGCAGCAGGGGACAGGGGGATTCACCCCTCCACTTT.

The chain recombines TRBV7-2 with TRBJ2-1, with a possible D match to TRBD2 (6 bases). V lost 5 bases and J 0 bases, leaving 17 bases between the germline ends. The CDR3 is 17 amino acids. Germline V lookup: CDR1 SGHTA, CDR2 FQGNSA. CDR3 DNA: TGTGCCAGCAGCCCCCGGGGTAGCGGAGGCTCCTACAATGAGCAGTTCTTC. It codes for CASSPRGSGGSYNEQFF.